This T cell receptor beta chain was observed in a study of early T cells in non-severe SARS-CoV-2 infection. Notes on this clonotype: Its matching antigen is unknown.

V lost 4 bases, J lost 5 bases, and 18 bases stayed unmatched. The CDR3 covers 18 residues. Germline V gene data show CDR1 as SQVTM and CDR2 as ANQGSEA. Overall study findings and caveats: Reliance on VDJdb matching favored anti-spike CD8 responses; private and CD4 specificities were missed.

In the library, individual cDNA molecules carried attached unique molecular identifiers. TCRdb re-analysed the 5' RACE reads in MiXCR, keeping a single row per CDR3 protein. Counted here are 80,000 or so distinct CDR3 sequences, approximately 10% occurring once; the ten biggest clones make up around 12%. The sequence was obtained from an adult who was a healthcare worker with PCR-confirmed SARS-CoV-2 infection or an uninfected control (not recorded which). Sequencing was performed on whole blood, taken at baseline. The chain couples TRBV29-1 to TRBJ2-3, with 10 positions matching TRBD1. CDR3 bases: TGCAGCGTTGTTGCGGTAGCTGGGGACAGGGGTTTGAGAGATACGCAGTATTTT. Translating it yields CSVVAVAGDRGLRDTQYF.